Following are 27 T cell receptor beta chains from one sample sequenced in a study of blood T cell repertoires in COVID-19. Only in-frame clones appear in the TCRdb table, and some are missing; sequencing was by immunoSEQ multiplex PCR. The sample carries about 98,000 clones, 82% recorded once. Sequencing used peripheral blood. These receptors all come from a man aged 65 to 85 with active or convalescent COVID-19.

The chain couples TRBV5-6 to TRBJ1-4; D is ambiguous. The V gene lost 6 bases and the J gene lost 4 bases, with 13 bases spanning the gap. Germline V lookup: CDR1 SGHDT, CDR2 YYEEEE. There are 14 residues in the CDR3. In DNA, the CDR3 is TGTGCCAGCAAGAGGTGGTCTGATAATGAAAAACTGTTTTTT. Residues: CASKRWSDNEKLFF.

The chain employs TRBV19 and TRBJ1-2; TRBD1 aligns across 7 bases. V gave up 4 bases and J gave up 4 bases; unmatched junction bases: 6. The germline V gene has CDR1 LNHDA and CDR2 SQIVND (reference sequence). The CDR3 runs to 14 residues. CDR3: CASSTDTGVYGYTF. The CDR3 nucleotides read TGTGCCAGTAGTACCGATACAGGGGTCTATGGCTACACCTTC.

This sequence joins TRBV7-9 and TRBJ1-4; no clear D gene. Germline loops: CDR1 SEHNR, CDR2 FQNEAQ (reference sequence). V lost 1 base and J 1 base, leaving 7 bases between the germline ends. This CDR3 has 15 residues. CDR3 sequence: CASSLDARTNEKLFF. The CDR3 bases are TGTGCCAGCAGCTTAGATGCCAGAACTAATGAAAAACTGTTTTTT.

V and J are TRBV19 and TRBJ1-6, with D perhaps TRBD1 (6 bases). In germline, CDR1 is LNHDA, CDR2 SQIVND (reference sequence). This CDR3 spans 17 amino acids. V dropped 3 bases and J dropped 7 bases, with 19 bases sitting between them. CDR3 loop: CASSMTQGTTSNSPLHF. The CDR3 DNA follows: TGTGCCAGTAGTATGACCCAGGGGACCACCTCAAATTCACCCCTCCACTTT.

J is TRBJ2-7 and V is TRBV10-3, with 12 bases matching TRBD2. V shed 6 bases, J shed 3 bases, and the junction held 0 bases outside the gene matches. This CDR3 has 13 residues. Germline V CDR1 and CDR2: ENHRY, SYGVKD. The CDR3 reads CAIRTSGSYEQYF. Written as DNA, the CDR3 is TGTGCCATCAGGACTAGCGGGAGCTACGAGCAGTACTTC.

The CDR3 bases are TGTGCCAGCAGCCCCCGGAGGGAACACTATGGCTACACCTTC. Translating it yields CASSPRREHYGYTF. This chain links TRBV11-2 with TRBJ1-2; D gene unclear. Trimming cost V 5 bases and J 3 bases, with 13 bases left between them. The V gene's germline CDR1 is SGHAT and CDR2 FQNNGV. The CDR3 loop spans 14 amino acids.

The chain carries TRBV7-9 and TRBJ1-1; D gene unclear. The CDR3 is 13 amino acids. The V end was cut by 5 bases, the J end by 1 base, with 8 bases between. Per germline, CDR1 SEHNR and CDR2 FQNEAQ (reference sequence). CDR3 sequence: CASSRDTNTEAFF. CDR3 nucleotide sequence: TGTGCCAGCAGCCGGGATACGAACACTGAAGCTTTCTTT.

This clone was found a few times. The chain uses TRBV5-1 and TRBJ2-3, with D possibly being TRBD2 (6 bases). V shed 0 bases and J shed 0 bases, with 8 bases lying between them. The CDR3 loop spans 15 amino acids. Germline values: CDR1 SGHRS, CDR2 YFSETQ. In nucleotides, the CDR3 is TGCGCCAGCAGCTTGGCCGCGGGGAGCACAGATACGCAGTATTTT. It translates to CASSLAAGSTDTQYF. The full variable domain, rest sourced from reference TRBV5-1 and TRBJ2-3, is KAGVTQTPRYLIKTRGQQVTLSCSPISGHRSVSWYQQTPGQGLQFLFEYFSETQRNKGNFPGRFSGRQFSNSRSEMNVSTLELGDSALYLCASSLAAGSTDTQYFGPGTRLTVL.

J is TRBJ2-7 and V is TRBV12-3 or TRBV12-4; D call uncertain. CDR3 length equals 12 residues. With 6 bases removed from V and 4 bases from J, the gap between germline ends came to 10 bases. CDR3: CASSEESYEQYF. The CDR3 bases are TGTGCCAGCAGCGAGGAGTCTTACGAGCAGTACTTC.

This clone was detected only a few times. The rearrangement uses TRBV4-3 and TRBJ1-5, with TRBD1 identical over 8 bases. With 4 bases clipped from V and 9 bases from J, the junction kept 8 bases outside the gene matches. Germline V lookup: CDR1 LGHNA, CDR2 YSLEER. The CDR3 extends over 14 amino acids. CDR3 nucleotides: TGCGCCAGCAGCCCCGGACAGGGCAATGGGCCCCAGCATTTT. Amino acids: CASSPGQGNGPQHF.

This clone occurred once. This chain joins TRBV5-6 and TRBJ2-5; 7 nucleotides line up with TRBD1. The V gene's germline CDR1 is SGHDT and CDR2 YYEEEE. V trimming: 2 bases; J trimming: 2 bases; junction bases outside the gene matches: 3. The CDR3 runs 14 residues. The CDR3 spells CASSFRTGQETQYF. CDR3 coding DNA: TGTGCCAGCAGCTTTCGGACAGGACAAGAGACCCAGTACTTC.

The chain combines TRBV6-1 with TRBJ2-7; the match to TRBD1 covers 9 bases. The CDR3 has 15 amino acids. The V gene end was trimmed by 2 bases and the J gene end by 3 bases; junction bases not matched to a gene: 5. The V gene's germline CDR1 is MNHNS and CDR2 SASEGT. The CDR3, as DNA: TGTGCCAGCAGTGAACTGGGACAGGGCTTCTACGAGCAGTACTTC. Translating gives CASSELGQGFYEQYF.

This chain uses TRBV6-5 with TRBJ1-4, with no clear D. V gave up 8 bases and J gave up 6 bases, with 13 bases separating them. CDR1 is MNHEY, CDR2 SVGAGI, per germline. The CDR3 length is 13 residues. The CDR3 sequence is CASGPRVDEKLFF. CDR3 DNA sequence: TGTGCCAGCGGTCCGAGGGTTGATGAAAAACTGTTTTTT.

This sequence joins TRBV27 and TRBJ1-5, with 7 bases aligning to TRBD1. J gave up 11 bases and V 5 bases, and 6 bases lay outside the gene matches. The CDR3 is 12 residues long. Germline V gene data show CDR1 as MNHEY and CDR2 as SMNVEV (reference sequence). The chain's CDR3 is CASSKQGSAQHF. CDR3 in DNA: TGTGCCAGCAGTAAACAGGGGAGCGCCCAGCATTTT.

The chain links TRBV7-8 to TRBJ2-3; 8 positions agree with TRBD2. The CDR3 totals 16 residues. Losses at the gene ends were 2 bases for V and 2 bases for J; bases not matched to a gene: 6. Germline assignment: CDR1 SGHVS and CDR2 FQNEAQ. The chain's CDR3 is CASSLSGGPYTDTQYF. As DNA, the CDR3 is TGTGCCAGCAGCTTAAGCGGGGGCCCATACACAGATACGCAGTATTTT.

In its sample, this clone was seen once. The genes are TRBV6-4 and TRBJ2-3, with D perhaps TRBD2 (6 bases). The CDR3 loop spans 13 amino acids. Deletions cut 2 bases from V and 11 bases from J, with 14 bases between. CDR1 and CDR2 (germline): MRHNA, SNTAGT. CDR3 loop: CASSDIPGSLQYF. The CDR3 nucleotides read TGTGCCAGCAGTGACATTCCCGGGAGCTTGCAGTATTTT.

This chain links TRBV7-3 with TRBJ2-1, with TRBD2 identical over 14 bases. Germline CDR1 reads SGHTA; CDR2 reads FQGTGA. The V gene end was trimmed by 3 bases and the J gene end by 9 bases; junction bases not matched to a gene: 4. The CDR3 loop spans 15 amino acids. The CDR3 DNA is TGTGCCAGCAGCTTCACCGGGACTAGCGGGGGTGAGCAGTTCTTC. This codes for CASSFTGTSGGEQFF.

The rearrangement uses TRBV30 and TRBJ2-3; D might be TRBD1 (6 bases). The germline V gene encodes CDR1 GTSNPN and CDR2 SVGIG (reference sequence). V was trimmed by 4 bases and J by 0 bases, leaving 14 bases between them. The CDR3 totals 15 residues. The CDR3 DNA sequence: TGTGCCTGGACTAAGCAGGGGCATAGCACAGATACGCAGTATTTT. Its protein product is CAWTKQGHSTDTQYF. The whole variable domain, filled in from reference TRBV30 and TRBJ2-3, reads SQTIHQWPATLVQPVGSPLSLECTVEGTSNPNLYWYRQAAGRGLQLLFYSVGIGQISSEVPQNLSASRPQDRQFILSSKKLLLSDSGFYLCAWTKQGHSTDTQYFGPGTRLTVL.

The V and J genes are TRBV2 and TRBJ2-1; D not resolved. CDR1 and CDR2 from the germline V gene are SNHLY and FYNNEI. Trimming shortened V by 7 bases and J by 8 bases, and 9 bases separated the two germline ends. This CDR3 contains 11 residues. CDR3 in DNA: TGTGCCAGCACGGTGGTCCATGAGCAGTTCTTC. Its translation is CASTVVHEQFF.

The rearrangement links TRBV19 to TRBJ1-1; no firm D call. The germline V gene encodes CDR1 LNHDA and CDR2 SQIVND (reference sequence). The V gene lost 1 base and the J gene lost 8 bases, with 11 bases spanning the gap. The CDR3 has 13 residues. The CDR3 bases are TGTGCCAGTAGTATAGCGGCGGGGTGGGAAGCTTTCTTT. It is translated as CASSIAAGWEAFF.

This clone was seen just once. The V and J genes are TRBV27 and TRBJ1-2; D unresolved. Germline lookup yields CDR1 MNHEY and CDR2 SMNVEV (reference sequence). The CDR3 sequence is 13 residues long. With 3 bases removed from V and 8 bases from J, the gap between germline ends came to 13 bases. The CDR3 DNA is TGTGCCAGCAGTTTCTCGGGGTTATTAGGCTACACCTTC. It encodes CASSFSGLLGYTF.

This clone was recorded a few times. The V gene is TRBV5-1, the J gene TRBJ2-3; 8 bases are a match to TRBD2. Germline V CDR1 and CDR2: SGHRS, YFSETQ. This CDR3 spans 14 amino acids. Trimming took 3 bases from V and 5 from J; bases not matched to a gene: 5. Here the CDR3 reads CASSSGGLGDTQYF. CDR3 in DNA: TGCGCCAGCAGCTCGGGGGGGCTGGGAGATACGCAGTATTTT.

The genes are TRBV6-6 and TRBJ2-6, with 9 bases aligning to TRBD2. This CDR3 spans 16 amino acids. V lost 7 bases, J lost 2 bases, and 6 bases stayed unmatched. Per germline, CDR1 MNHNY and CDR2 SVGAGI (reference sequence). The CDR3 region has the DNA TGTGCCAGCATGCGATTAGCGGGGGCTGGGGCCAACGTCCTGACTTTC. It encodes CASMRLAGAGANVLTF.

This clone has only one observation. The J gene is TRBJ2-7, the V gene TRBV6-6; D is unclear. Per the germline V gene, CDR1 is MNHNY and CDR2 is SVGAGI (reference sequence). Trimming took off 0 bases at V and 3 bases at J, with 9 bases between the two ends. This CDR3 is built from 14 residues. The CDR3 DNA follows: TGTGCCAGCAGTTACTCTTCCTACAGCTACGAGCAGTACTTC. It translates to CASSYSSYSYEQYF.

This rearrangement joins TRBV30 to TRBJ2-2; 14 positions match TRBD2. The V gene end was trimmed by 3 bases and the J gene end by 8 bases; junction bases not matched to a gene: 8. This CDR3 has 16 residues. Germline V gene sequence: CDR1 GTSNPN, CDR2 SVGIG (reference sequence). CDR3 nucleotides: TGTGCCTGGAGCGACCTGGGACTAGCGGGAGTAGGGGAGCTGTTTTTT. Protein sequence: CAWSDLGLAGVGELFF.

This clone is medium-sized in the sample. The chain joins TRBV19 to TRBJ2-7; D gene unclear. V gave up 6 bases and J gave up 4 bases, with 10 bases separating them. Germline V gene sequence: CDR1 LNHDA, CDR2 SQIVND (reference sequence). This CDR3 has 12 residues. CDR3 residues: CASRLYKYEQYF. CDR3 in DNA: TGTGCCAGTAGGTTGTACAAATACGAGCAGTACTTC.

This clone was detected only once. V usage is TRBV15 and J usage is TRBJ2-2; no firm D call. Germline V lookup: CDR1 LNHNV, CDR2 YYDKDF (reference sequence). Trimming pared 0 bases from V and 7 bases from J, leaving 9 bases between. This CDR3 is built from 14 residues. In DNA, the CDR3 is TGTGCCACCAGCAGAGATGATACTAACGGGGAGCTGTTTTTT. Its protein is CATSRDDTNGELFF.